A selection of T cell receptor beta chains follows, all from one sample in a study of Ad26.COV2.S vaccination and SARS-CoV-2 variants. Data came from immunoSEQ multiplex PCR; TCRdb stores just in-frame clones and leaves some out. Of more than 350,000 clones listed, over 75% are singletons. The specimen comprised peripheral blood, sampled in a trial of Ad26.COV2.S vaccine versus placebo. These receptor sequences come from a person aged 18-65 years who received the Ad26.COV2.S COVID-19 vaccine or a placebo. The CDR3 runs from the conserved cysteine through the conserved F or W. Each record gives: D gene, J gene, clone size, V gene, CDR3 protein, CDR3 DNA. A D gene is named only where the DNA matches it firmly. Expanded clones get a size class; other rows say once, few or many, or leave the size out.

d_gene: .; j_gene: TRBJ1-5; abundance: few; v_gene: TRBV24-1; CDR3aa: CATSDSASERPQHF; CDR3nt: TGTGCCACCAGTGATTCCGCGAGTGAGCGGCCCCAGCATTTT
d_gene: .; j_gene: TRBJ1-4; abundance: .; v_gene: TRBV5-6; CDR3aa: CASSFVHQGTNEKLFF; CDR3nt: TGTGCCAGCAGCTTTGTCCACCAGGGGACTAATGAAAAACTGTTTTTT
d_gene: TRBD1; j_gene: TRBJ2-1; abundance: .; v_gene: TRBV6-2/TRBV6-3; CDR3aa: CASSSHRGLYNEQFF; CDR3nt: TGTGCCAGCAGTTCCCACAGGGGGCTCTACAATGAGCAGTTCTTC
d_gene: .; j_gene: TRBJ2-6; abundance: .; v_gene: TRBV3-1/TRBV3-2; CDR3aa: CASSDVGEAGANVLTF; CDR3nt: TGTGCCAGCAGCGACGTTGGGGAGGCTGGGGCCAACGTCCTGACTTTC
d_gene: .; j_gene: TRBJ2-5; abundance: .; v_gene: TRBV11-1; CDR3aa: CASSFSSKTQYF; CDR3nt: TGTGCCAGCAGCTTTTCGTCCAAGACCCAGTACTTC
d_gene: .; j_gene: TRBJ2-3; abundance: .; v_gene: TRBV19; CDR3aa: CASSIGPSESKSASTDTQYF; CDR3nt: TGTGCCAGTAGTATCGGGCCTAGCGAGAGCAAGTCGGCTAGCACAGATACGCAGTATTTT
d_gene: .; j_gene: TRBJ2-5; abundance: .; v_gene: TRBV3-1/TRBV3-2; CDR3aa: CASSQLTSTQYF; CDR3nt: TGTGCCAGCAGCCAACTCACATCGACCCAGTACTTC
d_gene: TRBD2; j_gene: TRBJ2-1; abundance: .; v_gene: TRBV6-6; CDR3aa: CASSPGTTRPSSYNEQFF; CDR3nt: TGTGCCAGCAGTCCCGGGACTACCAGACCGAGCTCCTACAATGAGCAGTTCTTC
d_gene: TRBD2; j_gene: TRBJ2-1; abundance: once; v_gene: TRBV19; CDR3aa: CASSPLAGVSYNEQFF; CDR3nt: TGTGCCAGTAGCCCTCTAGCGGGAGTATCCTACAATGAGCAGTTCTTC
d_gene: TRBD1; j_gene: TRBJ1-1; abundance: .; v_gene: TRBV6-2/TRBV6-3; CDR3aa: CASSTRDRGPNTEAFF; CDR3nt: TGTGCCAGCAGTACCCGGGACAGGGGCCCGAACACTGAAGCTTTCTTT
d_gene: .; j_gene: TRBJ2-7; abundance: .; v_gene: TRBV4-3; CDR3aa: CASSQDLGLRSSYEQYF; CDR3nt: TGCGCCAGCAGCCAAGATTTGGGACTGAGAAGCTCCTACGAGCAGTACTTC
d_gene: TRBD2; j_gene: TRBJ2-7; abundance: .; v_gene: TRBV6-2/TRBV6-3; CDR3aa: CASSYRAGGYEQYF; CDR3nt: TGTGCCAGCAGTTACCGGGCGGGAGGGTACGAGCAGTACTTC
d_gene: .; j_gene: TRBJ1-2; abundance: .; v_gene: TRBV29-1; CDR3aa: CSDRDGRYGYTF; CDR3nt: TGCAGCGATCGGGACGGCCGATATGGCTACACCTTC
d_gene: .; j_gene: TRBJ1-1; abundance: few; v_gene: TRBV29-1; CDR3aa: CSVENQGMITEAFF; CDR3nt: TGCAGCGTGGAAAATCAGGGTATGATAACTGAAGCTTTCTTT
d_gene: .; j_gene: TRBJ1-5; abundance: once; v_gene: TRBV19; CDR3aa: CASSKGEAGLQPQHF; CDR3nt: TGTGCCAGTAGTAAAGGGGAGGCAGGGCTTCAGCCCCAGCATTTT
d_gene: .; j_gene: TRBJ2-7; abundance: .; v_gene: TRBV7-3; CDR3aa: CASSLIASGISEQYF; CDR3nt: TGTGCCAGCAGCTTAATCGCGTCGGGAATCTCCGAGCAGTACTTC
d_gene: .; j_gene: TRBJ1-3; abundance: .; v_gene: TRBV10-3; CDR3aa: CAISDLFAISGNTIYF; CDR3nt: TGTGCCATCAGTGATCTATTTGCGATCTCTGGAAACACCATATATTTT
d_gene: .; j_gene: TRBJ2-2; abundance: .; v_gene: TRBV13; CDR3aa: CASNRDMQVTGELFF; CDR3nt: TGTGCCAGCAACCGGGACATGCAAGTCACCGGGGAGCTGTTTTTT
d_gene: .; j_gene: TRBJ1-4; abundance: .; v_gene: TRBV7-9; CDR3aa: CASSFQGNEKLFF; CDR3nt: TGTGCCAGCAGCTTTCAGGGGAATGAAAAACTGTTTTTT
d_gene: TRBD2; j_gene: TRBJ2-3; abundance: once; v_gene: TRBV20-1; CDR3aa: CSASGLAEGGDTQYF; CDR3nt: TGCAGTGCTAGTGGACTAGCGGAGGGGGGGGATACGCAGTATTTT
d_gene: TRBD2; j_gene: TRBJ2-5; abundance: .; v_gene: TRBV5-1; CDR3aa: CASTSGGPAQETQYF; CDR3nt: TGCGCCAGCACCTCGGGGGGACCAGCCCAAGAGACCCAGTACTTC
d_gene: .; j_gene: TRBJ2-7; abundance: .; v_gene: TRBV28; CDR3aa: CASSLSVGFGSFYEQYF; CDR3nt: TGTGCCAGCAGTTTAAGTGTTGGTTTTGGCTCCTTCTACGAGCAGTACTTC
d_gene: TRBD1; j_gene: TRBJ1-1; abundance: .; v_gene: TRBV3-1/TRBV3-2; CDR3aa: CASSQSDREHTEAFF; CDR3nt: TGTGCCAGCAGCCAATCAGACAGGGAGCACACTGAAGCTTTCTTT
d_gene: TRBD2; j_gene: TRBJ2-5; abundance: once; v_gene: TRBV6-2/TRBV6-3; CDR3aa: CASSFLAGFVTTQETQYF; CDR3nt: TGTGCCAGCAGTTTTCTAGCGGGATTTGTTACGACGCAAGAGACCCAGTACTTC
d_gene: .; j_gene: TRBJ1-5; abundance: .; v_gene: TRBV7-9; CDR3aa: CASSNLGLGQPQHF; CDR3nt: TGTGCCAGCAGCAACCTGGGATTGGGTCAGCCCCAGCATTTT
d_gene: .; j_gene: TRBJ1-6; abundance: .; v_gene: TRBV27; CDR3aa: CASSTLQSYNSPLHF; CDR3nt: TGTGCCAGCAGTACCCTCCAGTCCTATAATTCACCCCTCCACTTT
d_gene: .; j_gene: TRBJ2-7; abundance: .; v_gene: TRBV7-2; CDR3aa: CASSLGRGGAYEQYF; CDR3nt: TGTGCCAGCAGCTTAGGGAGGGGGGGCGCCTACGAGCAGTACTTC
d_gene: .; j_gene: TRBJ1-2; abundance: .; v_gene: TRBV6-1; CDR3aa: CASSEFGFYGYTF; CDR3nt: TGTGCCAGCAGTGAATTCGGGTTCTATGGCTACACCTTC